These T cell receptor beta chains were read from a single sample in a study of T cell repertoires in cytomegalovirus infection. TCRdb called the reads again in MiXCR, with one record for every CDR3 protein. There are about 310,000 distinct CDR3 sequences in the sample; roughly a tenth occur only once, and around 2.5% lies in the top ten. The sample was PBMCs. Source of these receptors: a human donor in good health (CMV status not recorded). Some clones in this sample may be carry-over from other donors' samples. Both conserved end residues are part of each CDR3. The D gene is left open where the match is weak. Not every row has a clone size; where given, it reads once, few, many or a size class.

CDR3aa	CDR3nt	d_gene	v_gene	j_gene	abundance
CASSPGLDTVNTGELFF	TGTGCCAGCAGCCCTGGGCTCGACACGGTGAACACCGGGGAGCTGTTTTTT	.	TRBV12-3/TRBV12-4	TRBJ2-2	many
CASSEQQGVGTDTQYF	TGTGCCAGCAGTGAACAGCAGGGGGTGGGCACAGATACGCAGTATTTT	TRBD1	TRBV6-1	TRBJ2-3	many
CASSLGGRLGETQYF	TGTGCCAGCAGCTTAGGTGGCCGCCTGGGGGAGACCCAGTACTTC	.	TRBV7-9	TRBJ2-5	few
CSARVWTGFNEKLFF	TGCAGTGCTAGAGTCTGGACAGGTTTTAATGAAAAACTGTTTTTT	TRBD1	TRBV20-1	TRBJ1-4	many
CASSVGQGGSPLHF	TGCGCCAGCAGCGTGGGACAGGGGGGATCACCCCTCCACTTT	TRBD1	TRBV5-1	TRBJ1-6	few
CASSLTRGLGKTQYF	TGTGCCAGCAGTTTAACGCGTGGACTTGGAAAGACCCAGTACTTC	.	TRBV28	TRBJ2-5	many
CASSGTANNQPQHF	TGTGCCAGCAGTGGGACAGCTAACAATCAGCCCCAGCATTTT	.	TRBV6-1	TRBJ1-5	many
CASSDSGASSYNEQFF	TGTGCCAGCAGTGACAGCGGGGCGAGCTCCTACAATGAGCAGTTCTTC	TRBD2	TRBV6-4	TRBJ2-1	.
CASSSRRGDTEAFF	TGTGCCAGCAGTTCCCGGAGGGGCGACACTGAAGCTTTCTTT	.	TRBV28	TRBJ1-1	many
CASSLRGPNYF	TGTGCCAGCAGTTTGCGGGGCCCTAATTATTTT	.	TRBV28	TRBJ2-3	.
CASRNRGATEAFF	TGTGCCAGCAGAAACAGGGGGGCCACTGAAGCTTTCTTT	TRBD1	TRBV7-9	TRBJ1-1	many
CASSSTPGTVGYTF	TGTGCCAGCAGCTCAACCCCCGGGACCGTTGGCTACACCTTC	.	TRBV7-2	TRBJ1-2	many
CASGLQGNTEAFF	TGTGCCAGCGGCTTACAGGGGAACACTGAAGCTTTCTTT	.	TRBV6-2/TRBV6-3	TRBJ1-1	many
CASSYSNYEQYF	TGTGCCAGCAGTTACTCCAACTACGAGCAGTACTTC	.	TRBV11-1	TRBJ2-7	few
CSVSRVLYNEQFF	TGCAGCGTTAGCAGGGTTTTATACAATGAGCAGTTCTTC	.	TRBV29-1	TRBJ2-1	many
CASSPWKRGGTDTQYF	TGTGCCAGCAGCCCCTGGAAGCGGGGGGGTACAGATACGCAGTATTTT	TRBD2	TRBV7-6	TRBJ2-3	many
CSVSDRGLIEQYF	TGCAGCGTTTCGGACAGGGGGCTGATCGAGCAGTACTTC	TRBD1	TRBV29-1	TRBJ2-7	.
CSVNPSRAGGRGERFF	TGCAGCGTTAACCCCTCCAGAGCGGGGGGGCGCGGTGAGCGGTTCTTC	TRBD2	TRBV29-1	TRBJ2-1	.
CASSLRGVGTDTQYF	TGCGCCAGTTCCCTTCGAGGAGTCGGCACAGATACGCAGTATTTT	.	TRBV10-2	TRBJ2-3	many
CASSEFSAATEAFF	TGTGCCAGCAGTGAATTCTCAGCAGCCACTGAAGCTTTCTTT	.	TRBV25-1	TRBJ1-1	few
CSAPRKGSTDTQYF	TGCAGTGCTCCGCGAAAGGGGAGCACAGATACGCAGTATTTT	.	TRBV20-1	TRBJ2-3	many
CSARHGLMNTEAFF	TGCAGTGCTAGGCACGGCCTTATGAACACTGAAGCTTTCTTT	.	TRBV20-1	TRBJ1-1	few
CASSASGTGIDTQYF	TGTGCCAGCAGCGCCTCCGGGACAGGGATAGATACGCAGTATTTT	TRBD1	TRBV7-2	TRBJ2-3	many
CASSFGTGPNEKLFF	TGTGCCAGCAGCTTTGGGACAGGGCCTAATGAAAAACTGTTTTTT	TRBD1	TRBV7-9	TRBJ1-4	many
CASSGRGISSYEQYF	TGTGCCAGCAGCGGGAGGGGGATTAGCTCCTACGAGCAGTACTTC	.	TRBV14	TRBJ2-7	many
CASSPGTLGGDTIYF	TGTGCCAGTAGTCCCGGGACCCTCGGCGGCGACACCATATATTTT	.	TRBV19	TRBJ1-3	few
CASSSSTGGNLAKNIQYF	TGTGCCAGCAGTTCCTCTACCGGGGGGAACCTAGCCAAAAACATTCAGTACTTC	TRBD2	TRBV6-1	TRBJ2-4	many
CASSVGEGATGNTIYF	TGTGCCAGCAGCGTAGGCGAGGGGGCGACTGGAAACACCATATATTTT	TRBD1	TRBV9	TRBJ1-3	many
CASSSLAVYNQPQHF	TGTGCGAGCAGTAGTTTGGCGGTATACAATCAGCCCCAGCATTTT	.	TRBV19	TRBJ1-5	.
CASSPIVRAYGYTF	TGTGCCAGCAGCCCTATAGTGCGGGCCTATGGCTACACCTTC	.	TRBV7-2	TRBJ1-2	many
CASSARTGNTGELFF	TGTGCCAGCAGTGCCCGGACAGGGAACACCGGGGAGCTGTTTTTT	TRBD1	TRBV6-1	TRBJ2-2	.
CASSLNRGDTRYF	TGTGCCAGCAGCTTAAATCGCGGTGATACGCGGTATTTT	.	TRBV7-2	TRBJ2-3	.
CATSDQRGGETQYF	TGTGCCACCAGTGATCAGCGGGGTGGCGAGACCCAGTACTTC	TRBD2	TRBV24-1	TRBJ2-5	.
CASSLADTYEQYF	TGTGCCAGCAGCTTAGCGGACACCTACGAGCAGTACTTC	.	TRBV7-2	TRBJ2-7	many
CASSHAQGKSETDTQYF	TGTGCCAGCAGTCACGCACAGGGGAAGAGTGAGACAGATACGCAGTATTTT	TRBD1	TRBV28	TRBJ2-3	few
CASRQLTVPYNEQFF	TGTGCCAGCAGACAGCTCACAGTCCCCTACAATGAGCAGTTCTTC	.	TRBV7-9	TRBJ2-1	few
CASSQVSGFKTNTEAFF	TGCGCCAGCAGCCAAGTATCGGGGTTCAAGACGAACACTGAAGCTTTCTTT	.	TRBV4-3	TRBJ1-1	few
CASSLGWGTQYF	TGTGCCAGCAGCTTAGGATGGGGGACCCAGTACTTC	.	TRBV7-2	TRBJ2-5	many
CSALGPISTDTQYF	TGCAGTGCCCTCGGACCGATTAGCACAGATACGCAGTATTTT	.	TRBV20-1	TRBJ2-3	many
CSARDPAGNQPQHF	TGCAGTGCTAGAGATCCAGCGGGCAATCAGCCCCAGCATTTT	.	TRBV20-1	TRBJ1-5	many
CASSSGPAATGELFF	TGTGCCAGCAGTTCTGGACCTGCGGCCACCGGGGAGCTGTTTTTT	.	TRBV12-3/TRBV12-4	TRBJ2-2	many
CASSPIGQGYTEAFF	TGTGCCAGCAGCCCTATCGGACAGGGGTACACTGAAGCTTTCTTT	TRBD1	TRBV7-2	TRBJ1-1	many
CASSLGGTFTDTQYF	TGTGCCAGCAGCCTCGGGGGTACCTTCACAGATACGCAGTATTTT	.	TRBV5-4	TRBJ2-3	.
CATARQQGPLSYEQYF	TGTGCCACCGCTCGGCAGCAGGGGCCCCTTTCCTACGAGCAGTACTTC	.	TRBV19	TRBJ2-7	many
CAIRGGRGETYNEQFF	TGTGCCATCAGGGGAGGTCGGGGGGAAACCTACAATGAGCAGTTCTTC	TRBD2	TRBV10-3	TRBJ2-1	many
CASKDSGGGDTQYF	TGTGCCAGCAAGGATAGCGGGGGTGGGGATACGCAGTATTTT	TRBD2	TRBV2	TRBJ2-3	many
CASSHLEDVKETQYF	TGTGCCAGCAGCCACTTGGAGGACGTCAAAGAGACCCAGTACTTC	.	TRBV7-6	TRBJ2-5	many
CASSLPASSTEAFF	TGTGCCAGCAGTTTACCGGCCTCTTCCACTGAAGCTTTCTTT	.	TRBV28	TRBJ1-1	many
CASSYSKDRSDEKLFF	TGTGCCAGCAGTTACTCGAAGGATCGTTCAGATGAAAAACTGTTTTTT	.	TRBV6-2/TRBV6-3	TRBJ1-4	few
CAINNDRGYQETQYF	TGTGCCATCAATAACGACAGGGGGTACCAAGAGACCCAGTACTTC	TRBD1	TRBV10-3	TRBJ2-5	many
CASSQDAQPGGYGYTF	TGTGCCAGCAGCCAAGATGCCCAACCAGGGGGCTATGGCTACACCTTC	TRBD1	TRBV7-2	TRBJ1-2	few
CSAPNPLAGGHEQFF	TGCAGTGCTCCCAATCCCCTAGCGGGGGGGCATGAGCAGTTCTTC	TRBD2	TRBV20-1	TRBJ2-1	few
CASSSQIRDTDTQYF	TGTGCCAGCAGCTCCCAGATTCGGGACACAGATACGCAGTATTTT	.	TRBV7-2	TRBJ2-3	many